This paragraph reports one T cell receptor (beta chain). Its target is unknown. The data were obtained in a study of cytomegalovirus exposure and HLA in healthy donors. General observations from the study: Earlier analysis looked at TCR beta V segments, and most were productive about 90% or about 30% of the time.

The germline V gene has CDR1 MDHEN and CDR2 SYDVKM. The CDR3 length is 15 residues. V was pared by 1 base and J by 11 bases, with 18 bases between. The study ran its PCR with 60 Vbeta and 13 Jbeta primers. The repertoire was sequenced with immunoSEQ multiplex PCR; TCRdb's copy has only in-frame clones and lacks some. The sample has 120,000 or so clones, roughly 80% seen once. V usage is TRBV28 and J usage is TRBJ1-5; perhaps TRBD1 as D (5 bases). This TCR came from a man aged 25-40 years in good health and CMV-seronegative. The sample taken for sequencing was PBMCs. As DNA, the CDR3 is TGTGCCAGCAGTTTATTGGCCGCTGACAGTCGAGCCCAGCATTTT. This gives the protein CASSLLAADSRAQHF.